The sequence of this T cell receptor (beta chain) was determined in a study of STAT3 mutations in large granular lymphocyte leukemia (dated 2019 in TCRdb). With regard to the full study: Roughly half of the T-LGLL patients who were sequenced longitudinally carried canonical activating STAT3 mutations. Serial deep sequencing of TCRbeta CDR3 and STAT3 was performed in patients with T-cell large granular lymphocyte leukemia to reconstruct clonal hierarchy and dynamics. More than half of T-LGLL patients received one or more immunosuppressive therapy regimens, with hematologic response in 40% of those treated. As controls within the study, a couple of patients with natural killer LGL leukemia were also sequenced longitudinally. For each patient, sequencing was performed at an average of around 4 time points, with a range of 2 to 8 samplings. From an initial cohort of under 250 LGL patients, about 19 representative T-LGLL cases were picked for longitudinal TCRbeta and STAT3 sequencing.

TCRbeta libraries were sequenced on an Illumina MiSeq, and an average of around 41,000 productive templates per sample was obtained. The immunoSEQ assay, which uses multiplex PCR amplification, was used to generate TCRbeta CDR3 libraries. The source study handled its data this way. Repertoire diversity was computed as previously defined, with values near 0 indicating extremely monoclonal samples. TCRdb mirrors the immuneACCESS table, restricted to in-frame sequences. Some clones are absent from its copies; in checked studies, under half trace to an unresolved V gene, and the reason for the others is unknown. V and J calls and clone size follow that table, whereas D and trimming were derived from the DNA. The sample table lists several thousand clones, around 52% of them with a count of one. Roughly 80% of the sample rests with the top ten. The cysteine opens and the phenylalanine closes a CDR3 of 18 amino acids. The entry retains the CDR3 DNA only, 54 bases that are in frame from base 1. CDR1 and CDR2 were assigned from the germline V gene (reference sequence) as SEHNR and FQNEAQ. Relative to germline, V is 2 bases shorter and J is 0 bases shorter, with 16 bases between their ends.

Comments on this clone: It has no known antigen specificity. One base away there is no much larger clone; base qualities are not given.

DNA was extracted from blood mononuclear cells, and the same DNA was used for both TCR and STAT3 sequencing. On the study overall, not on this receptor specifically: Because no samples were available when a clone first appeared, clonal expansion had to be inferred from samplings taken at other points. Variable intervals between samplings and differing treatment regimens complicated linking therapy response to changes in TCR clonal burden. In several patients, dominant TCR clone burden exceeded STAT3 mutant burden, suggesting STAT3 mutation arose secondarily within a pre-expanded clone. In 6 of 18 patients, TCR clonotype switching occurred after therapy, and every newly emerging clone was STAT3 wild type. Because codominant clonotypes persisted in some patients, a small but highly pathogenic clone may have been missed. At least one immunodominant TCRbeta clonotype was identified in every T-LGLL patient, and multiple immunodominant subclonotypes were identified in about half of the T-LGLL patients.

Rearrangement joined TRBV7-9 to TRBJ1-4, with no confident D gene call. The receptor comes from a boy younger than 18 with T-cell large granular lymphocyte leukemia. Some clones in this sample may be carry-over from other donors' samples. The age is the age at diagnosis. The sample taken for sequencing was peripheral blood mononuclear cells. The base sequence is TGTGCCAGCAGCTTAAGAGTAGGTGGTGGAGCAACTAATGAAAAACTGTTTTTT. Translated, it gives CASSLRVGGGATNEKLFF.